A few counts support the clone carrying this T cell receptor beta chain. The antigen is undetermined. TCRdb reprocessed the 5' RACE reads via MiXCR and lists one record per CDR3 protein. The data contain over 450,000 distinct CDR3 sequences, more than 9.5% of them singletons. The CDR3 runs to 13 residues. Trimming took off 1 base at V and 6 bases at J, with 8 bases between the two ends. The V gene's germline CDR1 is SGHNT and CDR2 YENEEA. These data originate in a study of CD8 T cells in ankylosing spondylitis. Study outcomes and limitations: A CD8+ phenotype characterized the disease-linked clones, which were relatively rare in peripheral blood. Existing reports had already noted some motif variants in reactive arthritis synovial fluid and blood. Disease-associated clones were reportedly significantly overrepresented in matched ankylosing spondylitis synovial fluid. What appeared characteristic of ankylosing spondylitis blood was a TCR beta motif of eight highly homologous variants.

This sequence originates from a male donor with ankylosing spondylitis. V usage is TRBV11-3 and J usage is TRBJ2-3, with TRBD2 as a possible D gene (5 bases). Source material: blood, either unsorted or a sorted T cell fraction (not recorded which). The CDR3 sequence is CASSLGETDTQYF. CDR3 sequence (DNA): TGTGCCAGCAGCTTAGGGGAGACGGATACGCAGTATTTT.